The text below deals with one T cell receptor (beta chain). What it binds is unknown. The data are from a study of vaccination effects on CD4 cells after COVID-19. ViraFEST assay sequencing came after antigen-specific CD4+ T cells were expanded with viral peptide pools. The culture ran for approximately 11 days before CD4+ T cells were isolated. Wells containing roughly 1.8 million PBMC each were cultured with about 9 IU/ml IL-2 and 8 to 10 ug/ml peptides. Germline V lookup: CDR1 SGHDN, CDR2 FVKESK. CDR3 length equals 16 residues. V lost 4 bases and J lost 2, with 15 bases in between. Whole-study results and caveats: In the late period after vaccination, infection- and vaccine-induced clones contracted markedly.

Clones were sequenced by immunoSEQ multiplex PCR, and TCRdb holds only the in-frame ones, with some missing. This table holds some 14,000 clones, around 76% found once. The TCR originated in a human donor who received a COVID-19 vaccine. The chain joins TRBV14 to TRBJ2-1, with unresolved D. Sequencing was performed on CD4+ T cells from PBMCs cultured with HCoV-229E spike peptides, taken before COVID-19 vaccination. For the CDR3, the DNA is TGTGCCAGCAGCCCCTATGGTAGTATTACCTACAATGAGCAGTTCTTC. Translating gives CASSPYGSITYNEQFF.